This T cell receptor (beta chain) is drawn from a study of T cell repertoires in cytomegalovirus infection. Notes on the study in general: Dominating the ex vivo response were TCR beta clonotypes that were CMV-specific and HLA-C-restricted.

The CDR3 spans 16 residues. Unmatched junction bases numbered 10, after V lost 1 base and J lost 8 bases. From the reads, TCRdb called clonotypes with MiXCR, one entry per CDR3 protein. Of 800,000 to 950,000 distinct CDR3 sequences in the sample, about 30% were seen once. Remarks on this clonotype: Its antigen is still unknown.

The source of this sequence is a human donor in good health (CMV status not recorded). Some clones in this sample may be carry-over from other donors' samples. This chain connects TRBV12-3 or TRBV12-4 to TRBJ1-4, with 7 bases lining up with TRBD1. Sequenced here: cultured CD8+ T cells from PBMCs, sampled from culture after CMV antigen stimulation. The CDR3 DNA is TGTGCCAGCAGTTTAGGGGACAGTCTAATGGGGGAAAAACTGTTTTTT. It translates to CASSLGDSLMGEKLFF.